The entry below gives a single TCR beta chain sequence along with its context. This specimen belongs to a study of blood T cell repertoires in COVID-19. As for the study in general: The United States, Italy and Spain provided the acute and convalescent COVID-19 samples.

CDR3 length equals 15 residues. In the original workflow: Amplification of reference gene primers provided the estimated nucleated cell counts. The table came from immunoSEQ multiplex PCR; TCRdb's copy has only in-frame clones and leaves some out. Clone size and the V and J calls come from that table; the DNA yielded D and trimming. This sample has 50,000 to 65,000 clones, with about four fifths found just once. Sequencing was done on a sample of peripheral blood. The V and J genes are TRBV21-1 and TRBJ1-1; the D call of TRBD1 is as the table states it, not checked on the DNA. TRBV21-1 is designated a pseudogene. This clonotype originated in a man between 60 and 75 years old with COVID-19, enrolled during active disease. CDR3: CASSLPVGQLTEAFF. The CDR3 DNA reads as TGTGCCAGCAGCCTCCCCGTAGGACAGCTCACTGAAGCTTTCTTT.